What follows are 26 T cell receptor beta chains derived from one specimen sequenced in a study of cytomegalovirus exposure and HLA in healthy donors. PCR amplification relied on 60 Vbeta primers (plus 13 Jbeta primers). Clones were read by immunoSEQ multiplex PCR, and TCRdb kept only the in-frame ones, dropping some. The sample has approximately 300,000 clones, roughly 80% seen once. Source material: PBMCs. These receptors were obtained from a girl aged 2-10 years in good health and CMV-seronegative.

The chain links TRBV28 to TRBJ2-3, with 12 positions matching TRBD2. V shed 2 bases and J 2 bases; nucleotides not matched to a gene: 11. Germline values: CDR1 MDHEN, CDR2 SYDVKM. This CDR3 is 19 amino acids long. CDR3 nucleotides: TGTGCCAGCAGTTTACCCGGACTAGCGGGGCCTTACTTCACAGATACGCAGTATTTT. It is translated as CASSLPGLAGPYFTDTQYF.

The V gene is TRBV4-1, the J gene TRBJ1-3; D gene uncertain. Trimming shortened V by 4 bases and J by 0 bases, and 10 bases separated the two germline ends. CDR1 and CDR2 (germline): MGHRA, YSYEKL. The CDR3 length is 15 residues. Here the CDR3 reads CASSLEGFSGNTIYF. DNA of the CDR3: TGCGCCAGCAGCCTGGAGGGCTTCTCTGGAAACACCATATATTTT.

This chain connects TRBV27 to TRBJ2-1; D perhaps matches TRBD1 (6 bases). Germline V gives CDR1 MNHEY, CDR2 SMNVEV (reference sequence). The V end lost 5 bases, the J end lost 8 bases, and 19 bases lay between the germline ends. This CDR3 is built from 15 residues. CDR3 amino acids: CASSPQGRLFYEQFF. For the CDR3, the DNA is TGTGCCAGCAGTCCCCAGGGGCGGCTATTTTATGAGCAGTTCTTC.

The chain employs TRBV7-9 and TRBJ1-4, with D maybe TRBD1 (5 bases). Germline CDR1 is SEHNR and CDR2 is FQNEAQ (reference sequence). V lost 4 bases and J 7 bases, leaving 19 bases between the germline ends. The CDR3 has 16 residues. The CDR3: CASSSSVFVGGEKLFF. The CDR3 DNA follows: TGTGCCAGCAGCTCCTCCGTATTTGTGGGGGGTGAAAAACTGTTTTTT.

The CDR3 nucleotides read TGTGCCAGCAGTCCCTGGGGCGGCCTTGGAAACACCATATATTTT. As protein: CASSPWGGLGNTIYF. The chain has TRBV6-6 and TRBJ1-3, with D perhaps TRBD1 (5 bases). Germline-derived CDR1 and CDR2 are MNHNY and SVGAGI (reference sequence). V lost 5 bases and J lost 3, with 14 bases in between. This CDR3 spans 15 amino acids.

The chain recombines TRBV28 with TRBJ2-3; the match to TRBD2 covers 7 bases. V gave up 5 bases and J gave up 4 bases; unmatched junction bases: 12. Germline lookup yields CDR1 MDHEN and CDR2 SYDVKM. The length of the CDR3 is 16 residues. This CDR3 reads CASSPISGGLADTQYF. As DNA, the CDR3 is TGTGCCAGCAGTCCAATTTCGGGGGGATTAGCAGATACGCAGTATTTT.

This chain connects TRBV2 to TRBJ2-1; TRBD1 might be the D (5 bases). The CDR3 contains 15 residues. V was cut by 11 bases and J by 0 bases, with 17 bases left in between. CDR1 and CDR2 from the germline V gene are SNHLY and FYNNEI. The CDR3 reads CASRQQGGSYNEQFF. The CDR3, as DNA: TGTGCCTCCCGGCAGCAGGGTGGCTCCTACAATGAGCAGTTCTTC.

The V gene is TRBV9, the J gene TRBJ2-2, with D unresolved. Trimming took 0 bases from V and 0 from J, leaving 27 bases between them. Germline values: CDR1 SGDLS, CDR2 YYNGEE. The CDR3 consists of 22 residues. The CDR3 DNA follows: TGTGCCAGCAGCGTAGCATCTCGGCGTTTACGGAGAAATACAACGAACACCGGGGAGCTGTTTTTT. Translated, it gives CASSVASRRLRRNTTNTGELFF.

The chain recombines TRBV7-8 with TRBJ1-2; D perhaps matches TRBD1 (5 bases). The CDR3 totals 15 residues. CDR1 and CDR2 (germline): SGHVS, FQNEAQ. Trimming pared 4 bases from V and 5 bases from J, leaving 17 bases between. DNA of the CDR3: TGTGCCAGCAGCTCTGGGGGGGGAGGCTCTTATGGCTACACCTTC. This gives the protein CASSSGGGGSYGYTF.

The CDR3 is CASSLGRGSDTQYF. The CDR3, as DNA: TGTGCCAGCAGTTTGGGGCGGGGATCAGATACGCAGTATTTT. The V call is TRBV6-5, the J call TRBJ2-3; TRBD2 might be the D (6 bases). Trimming cost V 4 bases and J 4 bases, with 12 bases left between them. This CDR3 has 14 amino acids. Germline CDR1 MNHEY, CDR2 SVGAGI.

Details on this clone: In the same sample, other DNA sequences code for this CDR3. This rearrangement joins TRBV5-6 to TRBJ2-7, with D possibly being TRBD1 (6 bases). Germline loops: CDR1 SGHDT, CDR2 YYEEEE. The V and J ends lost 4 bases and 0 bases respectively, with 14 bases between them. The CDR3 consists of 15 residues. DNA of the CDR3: TGTGCCAGCAGCACCCCACAGGGACACTCCTACGAGCAGTACTTC. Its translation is CASSTPQGHSYEQYF.

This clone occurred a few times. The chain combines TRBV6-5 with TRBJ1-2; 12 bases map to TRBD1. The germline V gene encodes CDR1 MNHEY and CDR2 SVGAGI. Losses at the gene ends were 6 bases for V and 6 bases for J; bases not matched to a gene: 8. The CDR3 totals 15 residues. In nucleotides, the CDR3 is TGTGCCAGCAGCCCCGGGACAGGGGGCTTGGATGGCTACACCTTC. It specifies CASSPGTGGLDGYTF.

CDR3 in amino acids: CASSPRPGGLRSGANVLTF. The CDR3 DNA reads TGTGCCAGCAGCCCGAGACCGGGGGGCTTAAGGTCTGGGGCCAACGTCCTGACTTTC. This chain joins TRBV4-2 and TRBJ2-6; possible D gene TRBD2, 7 bases. Germline V gives CDR1 LGHNA, CDR2 YNFKEQ. The CDR3 runs to 19 residues. The ends were cut back, 4 bases at V and 1 base at J, with 20 bases in the middle.

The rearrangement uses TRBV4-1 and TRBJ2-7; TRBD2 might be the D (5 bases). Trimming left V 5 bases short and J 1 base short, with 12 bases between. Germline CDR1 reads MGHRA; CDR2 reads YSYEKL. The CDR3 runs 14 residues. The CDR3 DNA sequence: TGCGCCAGCAGCGCGACACGGACTTCCTACGAGCAGTACTTC. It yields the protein CASSATRTSYEQYF.

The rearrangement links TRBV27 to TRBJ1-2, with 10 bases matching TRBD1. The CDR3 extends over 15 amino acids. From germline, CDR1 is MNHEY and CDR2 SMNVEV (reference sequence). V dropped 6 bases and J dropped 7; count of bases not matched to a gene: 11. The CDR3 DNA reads TGTGCCAGCAGCCCTAAGACAGGGGGCGCGGGTGGCTACACCTTC. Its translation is CASSPKTGGAGGYTF.

The CDR3 nucleotides read TGTGCCAGTACCCCCCGTTGGACTCTTAACACTGAAGCTTTCTTT. Its translation is CASTPRWTLNTEAFF. The chain couples TRBV19 to TRBJ1-1; D gene unclear. Trimming shortened V by 7 bases and J by 2 bases, and 17 bases separated the two germline ends. The length of the CDR3 is 15 residues. Germline CDR1 and CDR2: LNHDA and SQIVND (reference sequence).

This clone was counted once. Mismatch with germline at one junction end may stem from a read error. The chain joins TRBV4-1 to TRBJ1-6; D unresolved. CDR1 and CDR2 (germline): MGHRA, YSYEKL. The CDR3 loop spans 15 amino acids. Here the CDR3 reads CASSQEYGDNSPLHF. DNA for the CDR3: TGCGCCAGCAGCCAAGAGTACGGGGATAACTCACCCCTCCACTTT.

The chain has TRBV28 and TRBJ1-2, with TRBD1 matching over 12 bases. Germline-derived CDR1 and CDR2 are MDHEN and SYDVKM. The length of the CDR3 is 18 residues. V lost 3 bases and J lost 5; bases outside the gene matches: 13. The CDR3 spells CASSFLGGGTGGRYGYTF. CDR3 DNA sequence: TGTGCCAGCAGTTTCCTAGGGGGGGGGACAGGGGGCAGGTATGGCTACACCTTC.

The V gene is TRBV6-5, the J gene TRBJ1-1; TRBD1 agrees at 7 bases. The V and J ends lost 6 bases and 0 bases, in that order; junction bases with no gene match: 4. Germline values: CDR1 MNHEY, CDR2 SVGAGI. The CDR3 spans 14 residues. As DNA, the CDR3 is TGTGCCAGCAGCTTACAGGGGCTGAACACTGAAGCTTTCTTT. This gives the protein CASSLQGLNTEAFF.

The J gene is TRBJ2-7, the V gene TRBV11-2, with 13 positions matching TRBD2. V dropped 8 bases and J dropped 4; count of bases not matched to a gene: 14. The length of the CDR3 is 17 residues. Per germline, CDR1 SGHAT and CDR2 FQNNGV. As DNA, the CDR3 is TGTGCCAGCGGCCCGGCGGTGGGACTAGCGGGGTCGTACGAGCAGTACTTC. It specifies CASGPAVGLAGSYEQYF.

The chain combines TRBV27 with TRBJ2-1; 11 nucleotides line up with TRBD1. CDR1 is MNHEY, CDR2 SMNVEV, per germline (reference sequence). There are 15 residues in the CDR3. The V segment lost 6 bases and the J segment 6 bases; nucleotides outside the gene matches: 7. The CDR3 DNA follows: TGTGCCAGCAGCCGAGGACAGGGGGCGGGCAATGAGCAGTTCTTC. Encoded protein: CASSRGQGAGNEQFF.

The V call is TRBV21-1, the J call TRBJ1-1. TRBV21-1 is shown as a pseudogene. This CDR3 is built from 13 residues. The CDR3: CASSRRYGVAAFF. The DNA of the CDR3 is TGTGCCAGCAGCAGACGGTACGGGGTCGCAGCTTTCTTT.

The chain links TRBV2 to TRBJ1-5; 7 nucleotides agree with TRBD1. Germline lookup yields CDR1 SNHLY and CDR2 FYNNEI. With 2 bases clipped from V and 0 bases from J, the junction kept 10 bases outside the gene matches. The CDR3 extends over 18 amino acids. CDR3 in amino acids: CASSERRDRSYSNQPQHF. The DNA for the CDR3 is TGTGCCAGCAGTGAACGGCGGGACAGATCCTATAGCAATCAGCCCCAGCATTTT.

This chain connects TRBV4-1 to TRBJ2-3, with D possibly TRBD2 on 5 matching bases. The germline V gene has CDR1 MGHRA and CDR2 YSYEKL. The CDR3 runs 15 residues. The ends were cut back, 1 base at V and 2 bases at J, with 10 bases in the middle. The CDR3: CASSQVTGITDTQYF. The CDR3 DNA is TGCGCCAGCAGCCAAGTAACCGGGATCACAGATACGCAGTATTTT.

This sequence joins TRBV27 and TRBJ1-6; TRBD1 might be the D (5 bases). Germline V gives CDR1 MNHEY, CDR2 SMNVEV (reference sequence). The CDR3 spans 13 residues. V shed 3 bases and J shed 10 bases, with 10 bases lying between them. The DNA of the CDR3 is TGTGCCAGCAGTTTCAGGGTTGGGTCACCCCTCCACTTT. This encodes CASSFRVGSPLHF.

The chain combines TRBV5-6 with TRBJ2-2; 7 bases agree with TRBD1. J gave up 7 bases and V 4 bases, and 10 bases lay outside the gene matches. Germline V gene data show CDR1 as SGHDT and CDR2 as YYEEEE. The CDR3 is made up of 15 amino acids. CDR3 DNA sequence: TGTGCCAGCAGCAAACAGGGGTCGATGGTCGGGGAGCTGTTTTTT. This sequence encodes CASSKQGSMVGELFF.